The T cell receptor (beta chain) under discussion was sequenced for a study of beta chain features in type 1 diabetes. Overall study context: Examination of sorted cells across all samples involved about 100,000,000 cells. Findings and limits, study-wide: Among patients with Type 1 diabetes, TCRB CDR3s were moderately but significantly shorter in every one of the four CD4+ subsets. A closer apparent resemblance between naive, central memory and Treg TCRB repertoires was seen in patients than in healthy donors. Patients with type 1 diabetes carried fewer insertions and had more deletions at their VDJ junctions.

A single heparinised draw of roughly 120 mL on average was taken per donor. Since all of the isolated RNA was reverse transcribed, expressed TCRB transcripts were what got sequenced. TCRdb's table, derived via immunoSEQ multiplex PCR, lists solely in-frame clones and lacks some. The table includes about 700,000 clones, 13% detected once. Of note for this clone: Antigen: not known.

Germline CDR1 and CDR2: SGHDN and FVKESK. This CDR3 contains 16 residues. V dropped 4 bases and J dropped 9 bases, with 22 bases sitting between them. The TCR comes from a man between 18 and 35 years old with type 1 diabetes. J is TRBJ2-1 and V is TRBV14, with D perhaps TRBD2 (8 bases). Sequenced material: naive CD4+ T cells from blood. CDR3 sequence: CASSRTRGPGGVEQFF. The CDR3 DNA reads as TGTGCCAGCAGCCGGACGAGGGGGCCGGGAGGGGTTGAGCAGTTCTTC. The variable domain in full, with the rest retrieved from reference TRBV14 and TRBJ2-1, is EAGVTQFPSHSVIEKGQTVTLRCDPISGHDNLYWYRRVMGKEIKFLLHFVKESKQDESGMPNNRFLAERTGGTYSTLKVQPAELEDSGVYFCASSRTRGPGGVEQFFGPGTRLTVL.